These 32 T cell receptor beta chains share one sample of origin, sequenced in a study of control samples from healthy donors and cancer patients. The data were produced by immunoSEQ multiplex PCR, yet TCRdb's version contains in-frame clones alone and is incomplete. The data show tens of thousands of clones, approximately 93% seen once. The source material was blood. The receptors were sampled from a woman in her twenties or thirties in good health.

This chain connects TRBV29-1 to TRBJ2-1; 11 bases match TRBD1. Germline CDR1 and CDR2: SQVTM and ANQGSEA. This CDR3 has 13 amino acids. The V gene end was trimmed by 7 bases and the J gene end by 7 bases; junction bases not matched to a gene: 6. CDR3 region: CSAGGQGANEQFF. DNA of the CDR3: TGCAGCGCCGGCGGACAGGGGGCAAATGAGCAGTTCTTC.

In DNA form, the CDR3 reads TGTGCCAGCAGCTCACCGTTTTCTAGCGGGGGGGCACAAGATACGCAGTATTTT. Amino acid sequence: CASSSPFSSGGAQDTQYF. The chain recombines TRBV7-9 with TRBJ2-3, with 12 nucleotides matching TRBD2. Germline V gene lookup returns CDR1 SEHNR and CDR2 FQNEAQ (reference sequence). The CDR3 consists of 18 residues. J lost 5 bases, V lost 4 bases, and 13 bases had no gene match.

This chain joins TRBV30 and TRBJ1-4, with D maybe TRBD1 (5 bases). The CDR3 sequence is 12 residues long. The germline V gene encodes CDR1 GTSNPN and CDR2 SVGIG (reference sequence). Trimming stripped 7 bases from V and 5 bases from J, with 11 bases between. Here the CDR3 reads CASHGANEKLFF. The CDR3 DNA reads TGTGCCTCCCACGGGGCGAATGAAAAACTGTTTTTT.

The rearrangement joins TRBV4-1 to TRBJ2-1; 7 bases are a match to TRBD2. Losses at the gene ends were 0 bases for V and 3 bases for J; bases not matched to a gene: 5. CDR1 is MGHRA and CDR2 is YSYEKL in the germline V gene. This CDR3 is built from 16 residues. The DNA of the CDR3 is TGCGCCAGCAGCCAAGATGAGGCGGGGGACTACAATGAGCAGTTCTTC. Protein: CASSQDEAGDYNEQFF.

The chain combines TRBV28 with TRBJ2-5; 9 positions match TRBD1. Germline CDR1 reads MDHEN; CDR2 reads SYDVKM. The CDR3 is 15 residues long. Trimming removed 5 bases from V and 5 bases from J; junction bases left unmatched: 9. This CDR3 reads CASSKGQGLRETQYF. The CDR3 DNA follows: TGTGCCAGCAGTAAGGGACAGGGACTAAGGGAGACCCAGTACTTC.

This sequence joins TRBV28 and TRBJ1-3; D might be TRBD1 (5 bases). From germline, CDR1 is MDHEN and CDR2 SYDVKM. The ends were cut back, 5 bases at V and 0 bases at J, with 17 bases in the middle. The CDR3 totals 17 residues. This CDR3 is CASSPGEGLNSGNTIYF. The DNA of the CDR3 is TGTGCCAGCAGTCCCGGGGAGGGGTTGAACTCTGGAAACACCATATATTTT.

The chain employs TRBV10-1 and TRBJ1-1; 8 bases agree with TRBD1. Trimming took 4 bases from V and 10 from J; bases not matched to a gene: 8. In germline, CDR1 is WNHNN, CDR2 SYGVQD (reference sequence). This CDR3 has 13 amino acids. The CDR3, as DNA: TGCGCCAGCAGTGTCCAAGGACAGGGATCAGCTTTCTTT. Protein product: CASSVQGQGSAFF.

V and J are TRBV27 and TRBJ1-5; D is ambiguous. Germline lookup yields CDR1 MNHEY and CDR2 SMNVEV (reference sequence). This CDR3 is 11 amino acids long. V was shortened by 10 bases and J by 3 bases, with 7 bases between the two germline ends. CDR3 nucleotide sequence: TGTGCCACCCGGGACAATCAGCCCCAGCATTTT. Translating gives CATRDNQPQHF.

V and J are TRBV27 and TRBJ2-7; 10 bases fit TRBD1. Unmatched junction bases numbered 6, after V lost 6 bases and J lost 1 base. Germline V gene sequence: CDR1 MNHEY, CDR2 SMNVEV (reference sequence). The CDR3 is made up of 15 amino acids. The CDR3 sequence: CASSRDRGVSYEQYF. CDR3 bases: TGTGCCAGCAGCCGGGACAGGGGTGTTTCCTACGAGCAGTACTTC.

The chain couples TRBV10-1 to TRBJ1-1, with D unresolved. Trimming took off 6 bases at V and 5 bases at J, with 19 bases between the two ends. CDR1 is WNHNN, CDR2 SYGVQD, per germline (reference sequence). CDR3 length: 15 amino acids. The CDR3 spells CASSETRGLTTEAFF. In DNA form, the CDR3 reads TGCGCCAGCAGCGAGACACGAGGCCTAACAACTGAAGCTTTCTTT.

The chain carries TRBV15 and TRBJ2-3, with D possibly TRBD2 on 5 matching bases. Germline V gives CDR1 LNHNV, CDR2 YYDKDF (reference sequence). This CDR3 contains 14 residues. Between the trimmed V and J ends, which lost 7 bases and 0 bases, there was a span of 11 bases. CDR3 bases: TGTGCCACCAAGGCGGGTTTCAGCACAGATACGCAGTATTTT. Its protein product is CATKAGFSTDTQYF.

V usage is TRBV28 and J usage is TRBJ1-1; D is undetermined. Germline V gene lookup returns CDR1 MDHEN and CDR2 SYDVKM. The V gene lost 1 base and the J gene lost 10 bases, with 10 bases spanning the gap. The CDR3 spans 12 residues. The CDR3 sequence is CASSLSRQAAFF. The CDR3 DNA sequence: TGTGCCAGCAGTTTATCCCGACAAGCAGCTTTCTTT.

This chain joins TRBV3-1 (or the pseudogene TRBV3-2) and TRBJ1-2, with unresolved D. CDR1 and CDR2 (germline): LGHDT, YNNKEL (reference sequence). V was shortened by 0 bases and J by 7 bases, with 6 bases between the two germline ends. The CDR3 has 12 residues. DNA for the CDR3: TGTGCCAGCAGCCAAGATTCGGTTGGCTACACCTTC. Translation: CASSQDSVGYTF.

This chain joins TRBV4-2 and TRBJ2-5; 7 bases match TRBD1. CDR1 and CDR2 from the germline V gene are LGHNA and YNFKEQ. The CDR3 covers 15 residues. The ends lost 1 base at V and 3 bases at J; junction bases unmatched: 5. The CDR3 DNA is TGTGCCAGCAGCCAAGGGACAGGTAGAAAAGAGACCCAGTACTTC. Its protein is CASSQGTGRKETQYF.

The J gene is TRBJ1-2, the V gene TRBV28, with unresolved D. This CDR3 is built from 13 residues. Trimming stripped 8 bases from V and 7 bases from J, with 17 bases between. CDR1 is MDHEN, CDR2 SYDVKM, per germline. CDR3 bases: TGTGCCAGCGCCCTGTCAGACCCTTTTGGCTACACCTTC. This codes for CASALSDPFGYTF.

This clone was detected only a few times. This chain's CDR3 is CASSQGAAEKLFF. The CDR3 bases are TGTGCCAGCAGCCAAGGGGCAGCTGAAAAACTGTTTTTT. This chain uses TRBV3-1 (or the pseudogene TRBV3-2) with TRBJ1-4; D is uncertain. V was pared by 1 base and J by 7 bases, with 7 bases between. The CDR3 loop spans 13 amino acids. In germline, CDR1 is LGHDT, CDR2 YNNKEL (reference sequence).

The chain recombines TRBV28 with TRBJ1-2, with 10 bases fitting TRBD1. CDR1 is MDHEN and CDR2 is SYDVKM in the germline V gene. Unmatched junction bases numbered 8, after V lost 3 bases and J lost 4 bases. This CDR3 comprises 16 residues. The CDR3 bases are TGTGCCAGCAGTTTCCCGACAGGGGGCGCCGGCTATGGCTACACCTTC. The encoded protein is CASSFPTGGAGYGYTF.

As concerns this clone: One end of the junction fails to match germline, which may point to a read error. V is TRBV7-9 and J is TRBJ1-1, with D hard to call. This CDR3 has 9 amino acids. Germline V gene data show CDR1 as SEHNR and CDR2 as FQNEAQ (reference sequence). This CDR3 reads CASSLTGVF. In nucleotides, the CDR3 is TGTGCCAGCAGCTTAACCGGCGTCTTT. Looking up the rest from reference TRBV7-9 and TRBJ1-1 gives the full variable domain: DTGVSQNPRHKITKRGQNVTFRCDPISEHNRLYWYRQTLGQGPEFLTYFQNEAQLEKSRLLSDRFSAERPKGSFSTLEIQRTEQGDSAMYLCASSLTGVFGQGTRLTVV.

The chain recombines TRBV3-1 (or the pseudogene TRBV3-2) with TRBJ1-1, with TRBD1 matching over 8 bases. Germline V gives CDR1 LGHDT, CDR2 YNNKEL (reference sequence). Trimming at V came to 6 bases and at J to 8 bases, leaving 2 bases not matched to a gene. This CDR3 is 11 amino acids long. The CDR3 sequence is CASRRQGEAFF. The CDR3 region has the DNA TGTGCCAGCAGGCGACAGGGGGAAGCTTTCTTT.

The chain recombines TRBV4-2 with TRBJ2-7; D possibly corresponds to TRBD1 (6 bases). Germline-derived CDR1 and CDR2 are LGHNA and YNFKEQ. V dropped 3 bases and J dropped 4 bases, with 25 bases sitting between them. The CDR3 length is 18 residues. The CDR3 loop is CASSHHSVGQGYGYEQYF. DNA of the CDR3: TGTGCCAGCAGCCATCACTCTGTGGGTCAGGGGTACGGGTACGAGCAGTACTTC.

V is TRBV5-4 and J is TRBJ1-2, with D uncertain. V was shortened by 1 base and J by 0 bases, with 7 bases between the two germline ends. The CDR3 extends over 14 amino acids. Germline CDR1 reads SGHNT; CDR2 reads YYREEE (reference sequence). In DNA, the CDR3 is TGTGCCAGCAGCTTGAGGAGGTCTAACTATGGCTACACCTTC. Its translation: CASSLRRSNYGYTF.

V gene TRBV29-1 combines with J gene TRBJ2-5; perhaps TRBD2 as D (5 bases). The CDR3 totals 16 residues. Per the germline V gene, CDR1 is SQVTM and CDR2 is ANQGSEA. V was trimmed by 1 base and J by 1 base, leaving 16 bases between them. The CDR3 reads CSVEVNRGTVQETQYF. As DNA, the CDR3 is TGCAGCGTTGAAGTTAATCGGGGAACAGTCCAAGAGACCCAGTACTTC.

The genes are TRBV5-8 and TRBJ2-3; 7 bases agree with TRBD1. CDR1 and CDR2 (germline): SGHTS, YDEGEE. The J segment lost 2 bases and the V segment lost 4 bases, leaving 7 bases of the junction unmatched. The CDR3 contains 15 residues. CDR3 region: CASSQGQTITDTQYF. Written as DNA, the CDR3 is TGTGCCAGCAGCCAGGGACAGACTATCACAGATACGCAGTATTTT.

V and J are TRBV11-2 and TRBJ2-3; perhaps TRBD2 as D (6 bases). From germline, CDR1 is SGHAT and CDR2 FQNNGV. The CDR3 runs to 14 residues. Trimming removed 1 base from V and 9 bases from J, with 14 bases in between. This CDR3 is CASSLGRGPWTQYF. CDR3 nucleotide sequence: TGTGCCAGCAGCTTAGGGCGGGGACCCTGGACGCAGTATTTT.

This chain joins TRBV4-2 and TRBJ1-6; D gene ambiguous. Looked up from germline, CDR1 is LGHNA and CDR2 is YNFKEQ. This CDR3 contains 13 residues. Trimming cost V 2 bases and J 10 bases, with 9 bases left between them. The CDR3 here is CASSQRRESPLHF. DNA of the CDR3: TGTGCCAGCAGCCAAAGGAGGGAATCACCCCTCCACTTT.

The chain couples TRBV9 to TRBJ2-5; 7 bases match TRBD2. The CDR3 consists of 15 residues. Germline V lookup: CDR1 SGDLS, CDR2 YYNGEE. The V and J ends lost 3 bases and 1 base, in that order; junction bases with no gene match: 6. The CDR3 loop reads CASSAGTKTQETQYF. The CDR3 DNA reads TGTGCCAGCAGCGCAGGGACTAAAACCCAAGAGACCCAGTACTTC.

The chain links TRBV6-5 to TRBJ1-2; D possibly corresponds to TRBD1 (5 bases). The germline V gene has CDR1 MNHEY and CDR2 SVGAGI. The CDR3 is made up of 13 amino acids. V gave up 7 bases and J gave up 6 bases, with 15 bases separating them. The CDR3, as DNA: TGTGCCAGCATCGGGACTCATAGAAATGGCTACACCTTC. Translated: CASIGTHRNGYTF.

V and J are TRBV19 and TRBJ1-1, with D tentatively TRBD1 (6 bases). CDR3 size: 15 residues. The V gene lost 4 bases and the J gene lost 5 bases, with 17 bases spanning the gap. The V gene's germline CDR1 is LNHDA and CDR2 SQIVND (reference sequence). The CDR3 reads CASSTRGDIATEAFF. The CDR3, as DNA: TGTGCCAGTAGTACAAGGGGGGACATCGCGACTGAAGCTTTCTTT.

This clone occurred once. The J gene is TRBJ2-2, the V gene TRBV21-1. TRBV21-1 represents a pseudogene. The CDR3 runs 16 residues. CDR3 region: CASTKAHREAPGELFF. The CDR3 DNA reads as TGTGCCAGCACCAAAGCCCACAGGGAGGCTCCCGGGGAGCTGTTTTTT.

The genes are TRBV5-1 and TRBJ1-3, with a possible D match to TRBD1 (6 bases). CDR1 is SGHRS and CDR2 is YFSETQ in the germline V gene. CDR3 size: 14 residues. V lost 0 bases to trimming and J lost 4 bases, with 8 bases between them. The CDR3, as DNA: TGCGCCAGCAGCTTGGAACAGGGAGGAAACACCATATATTTT. Translating it yields CASSLEQGGNTIYF.

The genes are TRBV29-1 and TRBJ2-1, with D maybe TRBD2 (6 bases). CDR1 and CDR2 from the germline V gene are SQVTM and ANQGSEA. The V end lost 1 base, the J end lost 2 bases, and 12 bases lay between the germline ends. There are 15 residues in the CDR3. CDR3 coding DNA: TGCAGCGTTGAAGCTTTGGCGGGACCCTACAATGAGCAGTTCTTC. This codes for CSVEALAGPYNEQFF.

V is TRBV9 and J is TRBJ2-7, with D perhaps TRBD1 (5 bases). Per germline, CDR1 SGDLS and CDR2 YYNGEE. The CDR3 runs 14 residues. Trimming left V 1 base short and J 2 bases short, with 10 bases between. The CDR3 nucleotides read TGTGCCAGCAGCGTACGGACACCAGCCTACGAGCAGTACTTC. This gives the protein CASSVRTPAYEQYF.